Listed below are T cell receptor beta chains from one sample, sequenced in a study of blood T cell repertoires in COVID-19. Using immunoSEQ multiplex PCR, the repertoire was profiled, and TCRdb retains in-frame clones only, with some absent. There are around 200,000 clones in the sample; approximately 80% occur only once, and about 15% lies in the top ten. The sequencing input was peripheral blood. These receptors were collected from a woman aged 70-85 years with COVID-19, enrolled during active disease. CDR3s include the opening cysteine and the closing phenylalanine or tryptophan. D genes are given only for firm matches. Clone size appears in some rows only: once, few, many, or a class for an expanded clone.

- | TRBJ2-1 | - | TRBV28 | TGTGCCAGCAGTTTAGATCCGGGTACCTACAATGAGCAGTTCTTC | CASSLDPGTYNEQFF
- | TRBJ1-1 | TRBD1 | TRBV2 | TGTGCCAGCAAACTCACCCGGACAGGGACTGAAGCTTTCTTT | CASKLTRTGTEAFF
- | TRBJ2-7 | TRBD1 | TRBV27 | TGTGCCAGCAGTCAGAGACAGGGTTCCTTCGGAGAGCAGTACTTC | CASSQRQGSFGEQYF
- | TRBJ1-5 | - | TRBV18 | TGTGCCAGCTCACCTGACAGCAATAGCAATCAGCCCCAGCATTTT | CASSPDSNSNQPQHF
- | TRBJ1-1 | TRBD1 | TRBV7-8 | TGTGCCAGCAGCTTAAACTTCGCTACGACAGGGAGAGGTGTCGAAGCTTTCTTT | CASSLNFATTGRGVEAFF
- | TRBJ2-3 | TRBD2 | TRBV4-2 | TGTGCCAGCAGCCAGGTGACTAGCTCTAGCACAGATACGCAGTATTTT | CASSQVTSSSTDTQYF
- | TRBJ1-4 | - | TRBV7-8 | TGTGCCAGCAGCTTAAATTTCGGGGAAGGAAGGGAAAAACTGTTTTTT | CASSLNFGEGREKLFF
- | TRBJ2-2 | TRBD2 | TRBV5-4 | TGTGCCAGCAGCGCCACGACTAGCGGGGCGGGCGGGGAGCTGTTTTTT | CASSATTSGAGGELFF
- | TRBJ2-7 | TRBD2 | TRBV6-6 | TGTGCCAGCAGTACCACTAGCGGGAGCCTCTACGAGCAGTACTTC | CASSTTSGSLYEQYF
- | TRBJ2-5 | TRBD2 | TRBV5-6 | TGTGCCAGCAGCTTGGATCCAGCGGGGGGGTTGGAGACCCAGTACTTC | CASSLDPAGGLETQYF
once | TRBJ2-3 | TRBD1 | TRBV19 | TGTGCCAGTAGTACCTGGGACAGCAACACAGATACGCAGTATTTT | CASSTWDSNTDTQYF
- | TRBJ1-5 | - | TRBV11-2 | TGTGCCAGCAGCTTAGCAGGGGACCAGCCCCAGCATTTT | CASSLAGDQPQHF
- | TRBJ1-4 | - | TRBV18 | TGTGCCAGCTCACCCACATCGGGTACTAATGAAAAACTGTTTTTT | CASSPTSGTNEKLFF
- | TRBJ1-2 | TRBD1 | TRBV15 | TGTGCCACCAGCGCTGACAGGGGCCAGGGTGGCTACACCTTC | CATSADRGQGGYTF
- | TRBJ2-2 | - | TRBV5-1 | TGCGCCAGCAGTCCAGGGCGCACCGGGGAGCTGTTTTTT | CASSPGRTGELFF
- | TRBJ1-2 | - | TRBV12-3/TRBV12-4 | TGTGCCAGCAGTTTAGGCAGGATTACTGGCTACACCTTC | CASSLGRITGYTF
- | TRBJ2-7 | TRBD2 | TRBV7-2 | TGTGCCAGCAGTCCTGTCGGGACTAGCGACTTCTACGAGCAGTACTTC | CASSPVGTSDFYEQYF
- | TRBJ2-7 | TRBD1 | TRBV28 | TGTGCCAGCATTGAAGGGGGCTTCTCCTACGAGCAGTACTTC | CASIEGGFSYEQYF
- | TRBJ1-2 | TRBD1 | TRBV28 | TGTGCCAGCAGCCTTGGACAGGGCACGACAGACTATGGCTACACCTTC | CASSLGQGTTDYGYTF
- | TRBJ1-2 | - | TRBV6-5 | TGTGCCAGCAGTTACGGACTGACGGTGGGCTACACCTTC | CASSYGLTVGYTF
- | TRBJ1-2 | - | TRBV12-1 | TGTGCCAGCCACCATCAGGGCCTCCAGGACTATGGCTACACCTTC | CASHHQGLQDYGYTF
- | TRBJ2-1 | TRBD2 | TRBV5-4 | TGTGCCAGCAGCGCCACGACTAGCGGGGGGCCGGGGAATGAGCAGTTCTTC | CASSATTSGGPGNEQFF
- | TRBJ2-2 | - | TRBV12-3/TRBV12-4 | TGTGCCAGCAGTTTTCTCGGGGAGCTGTTTTTT | CASSFLGELFF
- | TRBJ2-7 | TRBD2 | TRBV11-2 | TGTGCCAGCAGCTTAGGGCCCCGGACTAGCGGGAGCCCTTACGAGCAGTACTTC | CASSLGPRTSGSPYEQYF
few | TRBJ1-1 | - | TRBV5-1 | TGCGCCAGCAGCTTGGAAGGAGGGGCCACTGAAGCTTTCTTT | CASSLEGGATEAFF
- | TRBJ1-4 | - | TRBV28 | TGTGCCAGCATCCCCGCAGCAACTAATGAAAAACTGTTTTTT | CASIPAATNEKLFF
few | TRBJ2-1 | TRBD2 | TRBV11-3 | TGTGCCAGCAGCTTAGTGGGGCGGGGGTTGGATGAGCAGTTCTTC | CASSLVGRGLDEQFF
once | TRBJ1-5 | TRBD1 | TRBV28 | TGTGCCAGCACCCCCCGAGGGGGCTGGGGCAATCAGCCCCAGCATTTT | CASTPRGGWGNQPQHF
- | TRBJ1-1 | TRBD1 | TRBV10-3 | TGTGCCATCAGCCAAGGGACAGGAGGGCGGGACACTGAAGCTTTCTTT | CAISQGTGGRDTEAFF
once | TRBJ1-1 | TRBD1 | TRBV9 | TGTGCCAGCAGCGCCAACAGGGGAGGTGAAGCTTTCTTT | CASSANRGGEAFF
- | TRBJ1-4 | - | TRBV30 | TGTGCCTGGAGTGGGGGACCCATTAGTGAGGAGGGGATGAAACTGTTTTTT | CAWSGGPISEEGMKLFF
- | TRBJ1-2 | TRBD1 | TRBV29-1 | TGCAGCGTTGAAACTCGGGACAGGGGGCAAGGCTACACCTTC | CSVETRDRGQGYTF
once | TRBJ1-2 | TRBD1 | TRBV7-3 | TGTGCCAGCAGCTTAAACGGTGGGGACAGATTTATTGGTGGCTACACCTTC | CASSLNGGDRFIGGYTF
- | TRBJ1-1 | - | TRBV14 | TGTGCCAGCAGCCTCTTACAGGTAAACACTGAAGCTTTCTTT | CASSLLQVNTEAFF
- | TRBJ1-1 | - | TRBV2 | TGTGCCAGCCGTCTAGGATCCAACACTGAAGCTTTCTTT | CASRLGSNTEAFF
- | TRBJ1-5 | TRBD1 | TRBV5-1 | TGCGCCAGCAGGAATGGGACAGAGAGAGGTCAGCCCCAGCATTTT | CASRNGTERGQPQHF
- | TRBJ2-3 | TRBD2 | TRBV7-8 | TGTGCCAGCAGCTTAGCGGGAGGGCCAAGCACAGATACGCAGTATTTT | CASSLAGGPSTDTQYF
- | TRBJ1-4 | - | TRBV7-6 | TGTGCCAGCAGCTTAGCGGGGGGGAGTAATGAAAAACTGTTTTTT | CASSLAGGSNEKLFF
- | TRBJ2-1 | TRBD2 | TRBV2 | TGTGCCAGCAGTTCGGGACTAGCGGGAGGGGGTGAGAATGAGCAGTTCTTC | CASSSGLAGGGENEQFF
- | TRBJ1-4 | TRBD1 | TRBV18 | TGTGCCAGCTCACCAGACAGGGTGGAAATTAATGAAAAACTGTTTTTT | CASSPDRVEINEKLFF
- | TRBJ2-6 | - | TRBV28 | TGTGCCAGCAAGACACTAGTACACCTCTCTGGGGCCAACGTCCTGACTTTC | CASKTLVHLSGANVLTF
- | TRBJ2-1 | TRBD1 | TRBV7-2 | TGTGCCAGCCAGGGACAGAGATACAATGAGCAGTTCTTC | CASQGQRYNEQFF
few | TRBJ2-5 | TRBD1 | TRBV30 | TGTGCCTGGATGCGGACAGGGGTGCCGAGGGGGGAGACCCAGTACTTC | CAWMRTGVPRGETQYF
- | TRBJ1-1 | - | TRBV7-2 | TGTGCCAGCAGCCACACCCAGGGGCCAGCTTTCTTT | CASSHTQGPAFF
- | TRBJ2-7 | TRBD2 | TRBV28 | TGTGCCAGCAGTTTCTCCCGGACTAGCGGTAACTACGAGCAGTACTTC | CASSFSRTSGNYEQYF
- | TRBJ1-1 | - | TRBV27 | TGTGCCAGCAGGGGAAGCGGGGGAAACACTGAAGCTTTCTTT | CASRGSGGNTEAFF
- | TRBJ1-1 | - | TRBV5-5 | TGTGCCAGCAGCCCGGGGATGGAGAACACTGAAGCTTTCTTT | CASSPGMENTEAFF
- | TRBJ1-2 | TRBD1 | TRBV27 | TGTGCCAGCAAGGGGACAGCGGTAGATGGCTACACCTTC | CASKGTAVDGYTF
once | TRBJ1-1 | - | TRBV11-3 | TGTGCCAGCAGCCGGGGGGGGAACACTGAAGCTTTCTTT | CASSRGGNTEAFF
- | TRBJ1-1 | - | TRBV5-3 | TGTGCCAGAAGCTCAACGGGGAACACTGAAGCTTTCTTT | CARSSTGNTEAFF
- | TRBJ1-5 | - | TRBV19 | TGTGCCAGTAGTATAGGCGGGGGTAGCAATCAGCCCCAGCATTTT | CASSIGGGSNQPQHF
- | TRBJ2-7 | TRBD1 | TRBV27 | TGTGCCTCGCAGTCGGCAGGGGGCTTCTACGAGCAGTACTTC | CASQSAGGFYEQYF
- | TRBJ2-2 | - | TRBV14 | TGTGCCAGCAGCCAATATCTGGACATCACGAACACCGGGGAGCTGTTTTTT | CASSQYLDITNTGELFF
- | TRBJ1-3 | - | TRBV9 | TGTGCCAGCAGCGTAGATCCGTTAGAGGGGGTTAGAAACACCATATATTTT | CASSVDPLEGVRNTIYF
- | TRBJ2-2 | - | TRBV13 | TGTGCCAGCAGTCTAGACGGCGGTACTAGATGGACCGGGGAGCTGTTTTTT | CASSLDGGTRWTGELFF
- | TRBJ2-7 | - | TRBV6-2/TRBV6-3 | TGTGCCAGCAGTTACCCGCAGGGTAAGGCCTACGAGCAGTACTTC | CASSYPQGKAYEQYF
- | TRBJ1-3 | - | TRBV6-5 | TGTGCCAGCAGCAAGACAGGTGCTCCGGGAAACACCATATATTTT | CASSKTGAPGNTIYF
- | TRBJ2-3 | TRBD2 | TRBV7-2 | TGTGCCAGCAGCCCAAGGACTAGCGGGGGGAGGAGAACAGATACGCAGTATTTT | CASSPRTSGGRRTDTQYF
- | TRBJ2-3 | - | TRBV3-1/TRBV3-2 | TGTGCCAGCAGCCTGAGGGTGGTGGGCACAGATACGCAGTATTTT | CASSLRVVGTDTQYF
- | TRBJ2-2 | TRBD1 | TRBV19 | TGTGCCAGTAGCAGGACAGGGGCTAGCGGCGGGGAGCTGTTTTTT | CASSRTGASGGELFF